These T cell receptor beta chains were read from a single sample in a study of blood T cell repertoires in COVID-19. Sequencing used immunoSEQ multiplex PCR; TCRdb keeps in-frame clones, though not all of them. The sample yields roughly 220,000 clones, 70% to 90% seen once. The sample taken for sequencing was PBMCs or T cells enriched from blood (not recorded which). The receptors were sampled from a man aged 25-40 years with acute COVID-19. The CDR3 runs from the conserved cysteine through the conserved F or W. Fields, in order: J gene, clone size, D gene, V gene, CDR3 length, CDR3 protein, CDR3 DNA. A D gene is named only where the DNA matches it firmly. Rows give clone size only sometimes, using once, few, many, or a class for an expanded clone.

J gene: TRBJ2-7; clone size: NA; D gene: NA; V gene: TRBV21-1; CDR3 length: 13; CDR3 protein: CASSTGGSYEQYF; CDR3 DNA: TGTGCCAGCAGCACAGGGGGCTCCTACGAGCAGTACTTC
J gene: TRBJ2-1; clone size: NA; D gene: TRBD1; V gene: TRBV12-3/TRBV12-4; CDR3 length: 13; CDR3 protein: CASTGQGDNEQFF; CDR3 DNA: TGTGCCAGCACCGGACAGGGGGACAATGAGCAGTTCTTC
J gene: TRBJ1-2; clone size: NA; D gene: NA; V gene: TRBV16; CDR3 length: 16; CDR3 protein: CASSQFRGRRVYGYTF; CDR3 DNA: NA
J gene: TRBJ1-5; clone size: once; D gene: NA; V gene: TRBV6-5; CDR3 length: 14; CDR3 protein: CASRPGASNQPQHF; CDR3 DNA: TGTGCCAGCAGGCCAGGGGCTAGCAATCAGCCCCAGCATTTT
J gene: TRBJ2-7; clone size: NA; D gene: NA; V gene: TRBV5-1; CDR3 length: 14; CDR3 protein: CASSFQGFSYEQYF; CDR3 DNA: TGCGCCAGCAGCTTCCAGGGTTTTTCCTACGAGCAGTACTTC
J gene: TRBJ2-1; clone size: once; D gene: TRBD2; V gene: TRBV5-1; CDR3 length: 16; CDR3 protein: CASSLSKAGGHPEQFF; CDR3 DNA: TGCGCCAGCAGCTTGTCCAAAGCGGGGGGGCACCCTGAGCAGTTCTTC
J gene: TRBJ1-5; clone size: NA; D gene: TRBD1; V gene: TRBV4-1; CDR3 length: 16; CDR3 protein: CASSQALDRGNQPQHF; CDR3 DNA: TGCGCCAGCAGCCAAGCCCTCGACAGGGGCAATCAGCCCCAGCATTTT
J gene: TRBJ2-7; clone size: NA; D gene: NA; V gene: TRBV12-5; CDR3 length: 14; CDR3 protein: CASGSKPPRDEQYF; CDR3 DNA: TGTGCTAGTGGCTCCAAACCACCACGCGACGAGCAGTACTTC
J gene: TRBJ1-4; clone size: few; D gene: NA; V gene: TRBV6-1; CDR3 length: 16; CDR3 protein: CASSEARGARVEKLFF; CDR3 DNA: TGTGCCAGCAGTGAAGCGCGGGGGGCGCGAGTGGAAAAACTGTTTTTT
J gene: TRBJ1-3; clone size: NA; D gene: TRBD1; V gene: TRBV18; CDR3 length: 16; CDR3 protein: CASSAGTATSGNTIYF; CDR3 DNA: TGTGCCAGCTCAGCGGGGACAGCCACCTCTGGAAACACCATATATTTT
J gene: TRBJ1-1; clone size: NA; D gene: NA; V gene: TRBV5-1; CDR3 length: 13; CDR3 protein: CASSLGVGTEAFF; CDR3 DNA: TGCGCCAGCAGCTTGGGAGTCGGTACTGAAGCTTTCTTT
J gene: TRBJ1-5; clone size: NA; D gene: NA; V gene: TRBV27; CDR3 length: 13; CDR3 protein: CATKLTGNQPQHF; CDR3 DNA: TGTGCCACAAAACTGACAGGTAATCAGCCCCAGCATTTT
J gene: TRBJ2-1; clone size: NA; D gene: TRBD1; V gene: TRBV9; CDR3 length: 15; CDR3 protein: CASSPRDRGQNEQFF; CDR3 DNA: TGTGCCAGCAGCCCTCGGGACAGGGGGCAGAATGAGCAGTTCTTC
J gene: TRBJ2-7; clone size: once; D gene: NA; V gene: TRBV18; CDR3 length: 14; CDR3 protein: CASQAAGLSYEQYF; CDR3 DNA: TGTGCCAGTCAAGCCGCGGGACTCTCCTACGAGCAGTACTTC
J gene: TRBJ2-7; clone size: NA; D gene: TRBD2; V gene: TRBV7-9; CDR3 length: 14; CDR3 protein: CASGSGGSSYEQYF; CDR3 DNA: TGTGCCAGCGGTAGCGGGGGGAGCTCCTACGAGCAGTACTTC
J gene: TRBJ1-5; clone size: NA; D gene: TRBD1; V gene: TRBV29-1; CDR3 length: 14; CDR3 protein: CSGSRDRGPQPQHF; CDR3 DNA: TGCAGCGGGTCCCGGGACAGGGGGCCTCAGCCCCAGCATTTT
J gene: TRBJ1-1; clone size: NA; D gene: TRBD1; V gene: TRBV10-3; CDR3 length: 15; CDR3 protein: CAISPGQGTTGEAFF; CDR3 DNA: TGTGCCATCAGTCCGGGACAGGGGACGACAGGTGAAGCTTTCTTT
J gene: TRBJ2-1; clone size: NA; D gene: NA; V gene: TRBV4-1; CDR3 length: 14; CDR3 protein: CARGGDRNYNEQFF; CDR3 DNA: TGCGCCAGGGGGGGGGACAGGAACTACAATGAGCAGTTCTTC
J gene: TRBJ1-2; clone size: NA; D gene: NA; V gene: TRBV28; CDR3 length: 13; CDR3 protein: CATSPVPSYGYTF; CDR3 DNA: TGTGCCACCTCCCCGGTCCCCTCCTATGGCTACACCTTC
J gene: TRBJ2-7; clone size: NA; D gene: NA; V gene: TRBV29-1; CDR3 length: 15; CDR3 protein: CSASLSGYGSYEQYF; CDR3 DNA: TGCAGCGCATCCCTATCGGGGTACGGCTCCTACGAGCAGTACTTC
J gene: TRBJ1-6; clone size: NA; D gene: NA; V gene: TRBV19; CDR3 length: 13; CDR3 protein: CASSEGNNSPLHF; CDR3 DNA: TGTGCCAGTAGCGAGGGAAATAATTCACCCCTCCACTTT
J gene: TRBJ1-2; clone size: few; D gene: NA; V gene: TRBV28; CDR3 length: 12; CDR3 protein: CASSVQGAGYTF; CDR3 DNA: TGTGCCAGCAGTGTACAGGGAGCCGGCTACACCTTC
J gene: TRBJ2-6; clone size: NA; D gene: TRBD1; V gene: TRBV30; CDR3 length: 16; CDR3 protein: CAWRTGFSSGANVLTF; CDR3 DNA: TGTGCCTGGAGGACAGGGTTCTCATCTGGGGCCAACGTCCTGACTTTC
J gene: TRBJ2-7; clone size: NA; D gene: TRBD2; V gene: TRBV4-1; CDR3 length: 13; CDR3 protein: CASSYQGLYEQYF; CDR3 DNA: TGCGCCAGCAGCTACCAGGGACTATACGAGCAGTACTTC
J gene: TRBJ2-1; clone size: NA; D gene: NA; V gene: TRBV19; CDR3 length: 15; CDR3 protein: CASSISGPSYNEQFF; CDR3 DNA: TGTGCCAGTAGTATTTCAGGGCCCTCCTACAATGAGCAGTTCTTC
J gene: TRBJ2-5; clone size: NA; D gene: TRBD2; V gene: TRBV28; CDR3 length: 14; CDR3 protein: CASGLAGPLETQYF; CDR3 DNA: TGTGCCAGCGGACTAGCGGGGCCGCTGGAGACCCAGTACTTC
J gene: TRBJ1-2; clone size: NA; D gene: TRBD1; V gene: TRBV30; CDR3 length: 13; CDR3 protein: CAWSGQGGRGYTF; CDR3 DNA: TGTGCCTGGAGTGGACAGGGGGGACGTGGCTACACCTTC
J gene: TRBJ2-2; clone size: NA; D gene: TRBD1; V gene: TRBV15; CDR3 length: 20; CDR3 protein: CATSRETPRFDRGNTGELFF; CDR3 DNA: TGTGCCACCAGCAGAGAGACCCCTAGATTCGACAGGGGGAACACCGGGGAGCTGTTTTTT
J gene: TRBJ2-7; clone size: NA; D gene: NA; V gene: TRBV12-5; CDR3 length: 13; CDR3 protein: CASGLTGTYEQYF; CDR3 DNA: TGTGCTAGTGGTTTGACAGGAACCTACGAGCAGTACTTC
J gene: TRBJ2-1; clone size: NA; D gene: TRBD2; V gene: TRBV10-2; CDR3 length: 18; CDR3 protein: CASSESNLAGVGYNEQFF; CDR3 DNA: TGCGCCAGCAGTGAGTCGAATCTAGCGGGGGTGGGTTACAATGAGCAGTTCTTC
J gene: TRBJ2-3; clone size: once; D gene: NA; V gene: TRBV4-1; CDR3 length: 13; CDR3 protein: CASSTRAPGPQYF; CDR3 DNA: TGCGCCAGCAGCACCCGAGCCCCTGGTCCGCAGTATTTT
J gene: TRBJ2-3; clone size: NA; D gene: NA; V gene: TRBV2; CDR3 length: 12; CDR3 protein: CASKGESDTQYF; CDR3 DNA: TGTGCCAGCAAGGGGGAATCAGATACGCAGTATTTT
J gene: TRBJ1-4; clone size: NA; D gene: NA; V gene: TRBV5-4; CDR3 length: 12; CDR3 protein: CASSFGNEKLFF; CDR3 DNA: TGTGCCAGCAGCTTCGGGAATGAAAAACTGTTTTTT
J gene: TRBJ2-1; clone size: NA; D gene: TRBD2; V gene: TRBV5-6; CDR3 length: 16; CDR3 protein: CASSLPGLAGTNEQFF; CDR3 DNA: TGTGCCAGCAGCTTGCCGGGACTAGCGGGGACCAATGAGCAGTTCTTC
J gene: TRBJ2-7; clone size: NA; D gene: TRBD1; V gene: TRBV7-6; CDR3 length: 14; CDR3 protein: CASSLADRGYEQYF; CDR3 DNA: TGTGCCAGCAGCTTAGCAGACAGGGGCTACGAGCAGTACTTC
J gene: TRBJ1-1; clone size: NA; D gene: TRBD1; V gene: TRBV6-5; CDR3 length: 14; CDR3 protein: CASRDLGQGDEAFF; CDR3 DNA: TGTGCCAGCAGGGATCTAGGACAGGGTGATGAAGCTTTCTTT
J gene: TRBJ2-1; clone size: NA; D gene: TRBD1; V gene: TRBV4-1; CDR3 length: 14; CDR3 protein: CASSQWTGGVGSVF; CDR3 DNA: TGCGCCAGCAGCCAATGGACAGGGGGCGTTGGATCGGTCTTC
J gene: TRBJ2-7; clone size: few; D gene: NA; V gene: TRBV5-4; CDR3 length: 14; CDR3 protein: CASSTAGFSYEQYF; CDR3 DNA: TGTGCCAGCAGCACCGCAGGGTTCTCCTACGAGCAGTACTTC
J gene: TRBJ1-5; clone size: NA; D gene: NA; V gene: TRBV5-1; CDR3 length: 15; CDR3 protein: CASSYTGLKDQPQHF; CDR3 DNA: TGCGCCAGCAGCTATACAGGTCTGAAGGATCAGCCCCAGCATTTT
J gene: TRBJ2-5; clone size: NA; D gene: TRBD1; V gene: TRBV18; CDR3 length: 15; CDR3 protein: CASARTGGKEETQYF; CDR3 DNA: TGTGCCAGCGCTCGGACAGGGGGCAAGGAAGAGACCCAGTACTTC
J gene: TRBJ2-3; clone size: NA; D gene: TRBD2; V gene: TRBV24-1; CDR3 length: 16; CDR3 protein: CATSDPLLAGTDTQYF; CDR3 DNA: TGTGCCACCAGTGATCCCCTGCTAGCGGGAACAGATACGCAGTATTTT
J gene: TRBJ2-3; clone size: NA; D gene: TRBD2; V gene: TRBV6-5; CDR3 length: 15; CDR3 protein: CASSFLTSGTDTQYF; CDR3 DNA: TGTGCCAGCAGTTTCTTGACTAGCGGCACAGATACGCAGTATTTT
J gene: TRBJ1-6; clone size: NA; D gene: TRBD1; V gene: TRBV27; CDR3 length: 15; CDR3 protein: CASRGTGVYNSPLHF; CDR3 DNA: TGTGCCAGCAGGGGGACAGGGGTCTATAATTCACCCCTCCACTTT
J gene: TRBJ2-2; clone size: NA; D gene: NA; V gene: TRBV6-5; CDR3 length: 14; CDR3 protein: CASSLELYTGELFF; CDR3 DNA: TGTGCCAGCAGTCTGGAGCTATACACCGGGGAGCTGTTTTTT
J gene: TRBJ2-2; clone size: NA; D gene: TRBD1; V gene: TRBV25-1; CDR3 length: 15; CDR3 protein: CASSERQGGTGELFF; CDR3 DNA: TGTGCCAGCAGTGAGCGACAGGGGGGCACCGGGGAGCTGTTTTTT